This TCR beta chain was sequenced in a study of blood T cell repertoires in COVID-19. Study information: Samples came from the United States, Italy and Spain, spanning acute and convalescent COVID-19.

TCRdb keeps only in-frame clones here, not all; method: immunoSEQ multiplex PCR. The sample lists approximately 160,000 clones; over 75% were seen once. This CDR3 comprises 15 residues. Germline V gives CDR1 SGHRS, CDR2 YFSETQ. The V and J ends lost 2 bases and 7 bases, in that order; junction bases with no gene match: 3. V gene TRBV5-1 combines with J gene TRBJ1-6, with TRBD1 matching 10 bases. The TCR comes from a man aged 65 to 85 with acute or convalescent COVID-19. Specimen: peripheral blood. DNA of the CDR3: TGCGCCAGCAGCTTACCGACAGGGGGCAATTCACCCCTCCACTTT. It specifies CASSLPTGGNSPLHF.